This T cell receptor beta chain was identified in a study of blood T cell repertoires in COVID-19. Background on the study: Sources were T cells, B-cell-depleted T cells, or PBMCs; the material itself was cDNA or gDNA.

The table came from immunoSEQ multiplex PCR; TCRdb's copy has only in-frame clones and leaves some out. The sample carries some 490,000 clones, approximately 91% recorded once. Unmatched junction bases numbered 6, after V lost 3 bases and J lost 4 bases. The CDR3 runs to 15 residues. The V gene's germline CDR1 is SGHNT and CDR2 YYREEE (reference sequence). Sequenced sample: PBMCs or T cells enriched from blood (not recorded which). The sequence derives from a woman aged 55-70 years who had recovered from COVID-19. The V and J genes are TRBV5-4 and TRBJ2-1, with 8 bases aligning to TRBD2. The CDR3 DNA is TGTGCCAGCAGCTCGAGCGGGGGCCCATACAATGAGCAGTTCTTC. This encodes CASSSSGGPYNEQFF.